This is a list of T cell receptor beta chains from one sample in a study of blood T cell repertoires in COVID-19. The table came from immunoSEQ multiplex PCR; TCRdb's copy has only in-frame clones and leaves some out. The sample consists of tens of thousands of clones, almost 85% of them appearing once. Material for sequencing was peripheral blood. Receptors were obtained from a man aged 65-85 years with acute or convalescent COVID-19. CDR3s include the opening cysteine and the closing phenylalanine or tryptophan. The D gene is left open where the match is weak. For some rows the clone size is stated as once, few or many, or as a class when expanded; others skip it.

v_gene	j_gene	d_gene	abundance	CDR3nt	CDR3aa
TRBV15	TRBJ1-2	-	-	TGTGCCACCAGCCCTAGAGGCAGGGCTGGCTACACCTTC	CATSPRGRAGYTF
TRBV5-1	TRBJ1-1	TRBD1	-	TGCGCCAGCAGCTCCGGACAGGGCCAGAACACTGAAGCTTTCTTT	CASSSGQGQNTEAFF
TRBV19	TRBJ2-5	-	once	TGTGCCAGTGCAGGGGATAGGGAGACCCAGTACTTC	CASAGDRETQYF
TRBV10-3	TRBJ2-7	-	-	TGTGCCATCAGCCGGGAGCCCTCCTACGAGCAGTACTTC	CAISREPSYEQYF
TRBV9	TRBJ1-5	-	-	TGTGCCAGCAGCGTAGGAAGCGCGGGGCCCCAGCATTTT	CASSVGSAGPQHF
TRBV10-1	TRBJ2-7	-	once	TGCGCCAGCAGTGAGTCTGGGCATGGGGCGAGCGAGCAGTACTTC	CASSESGHGASEQYF
TRBV30	TRBJ2-6	-	few	TGTGCCTGGGCTCGCAGGGTTATTGGGGCCAACGTCCTGACTTTC	CAWARRVIGANVLTF
TRBV7-2	TRBJ1-1	-	-	TGTGCCAGCAGCTTAGTGGCAGGGCGCGAAGCTTTCTTT	CASSLVAGREAFF
TRBV7-9	TRBJ1-2	TRBD1	-	TGTGCCAGCAGCTTAGCGACGGGACAGGGGGCGGGCTACACCTTC	CASSLATGQGAGYTF
TRBV3-1/TRBV3-2	TRBJ1-6	-	-	TGTGCCAGCAGCCAGTCGGACTGGTCACCCCTCCACTTT	CASSQSDWSPLHF